These 7 T cell receptor beta chains originate from one sample sequenced in a study of blood T cell repertoires in COVID-19. Measured with immunoSEQ multiplex PCR; TCRdb has only the in-frame clones, and not every one. The data contain 400,000 or so clones, roughly 88% of them singletons. What was sequenced was PBMCs or T cells enriched from blood (not recorded which). Receptors originate from a woman in her thirties or forties with acute COVID-19.

The V gene is TRBV7-2, the J gene TRBJ2-5, with D possibly matching TRBD1 (6 bases). The CDR3 covers 16 residues. Trimming removed 0 bases at V and 1 base at J, with 12 bases between. CDR1 is SGHTA, CDR2 FQGNSA, per germline. CDR3 nucleotides: TGTGCCAGCAGCTTAGCCAGGGGACCAGGCCAAGAGACCCAGTACTTC. Its protein product is CASSLARGPGQETQYF.

The chain uses TRBV6-4 and TRBJ1-5; TRBD1 is a possible D gene (6 bases). This CDR3 is built from 13 residues. The V gene lost 5 bases and the J gene lost 3 bases, with 8 bases spanning the gap. Germline CDR1 reads MRHNA; CDR2 reads SNTAGT. The CDR3 region has the DNA TGTGCCAGCAGTAGGGACACCAATCAGCCCCAGCATTTT. As protein: CASSRDTNQPQHF.

The chain couples TRBV6-4 to TRBJ2-2; 10 nucleotides match TRBD1. Losses at the gene ends were 5 bases for V and 7 bases for J; bases not matched to a gene: 10. CDR3 length equals 16 residues. CDR1 is MRHNA, CDR2 SNTAGT, per germline. The DNA of the CDR3 is TGTGCCAGCAGTCCATCGGGACAGGGGATTATCGGGGAGCTGTTTTTT. This codes for CASSPSGQGIIGELFF.

This chain links TRBV18 with TRBJ1-2; 7 bases align to TRBD1. Germline V gene data show CDR1 as KGHSH and CDR2 as LQKENI. The trim removed 3 bases at V and 3 bases at J, leaving 10 bases unmatched. The CDR3 is 16 amino acids. In nucleotides, the CDR3 is TGTGCCAGCTCACCCCAAATGACAGGGACGGACTATGGCTACACCTTC. It translates to CASSPQMTGTDYGYTF.

The chain couples TRBV5-5 to TRBJ1-4; 9 bases line up with TRBD1. CDR3 length: 15 amino acids. Germline CDR1 reads SGHKS; CDR2 reads YYEKEE (reference sequence). V was clipped by 4 bases and J by 5 bases; unmatched bases: 6. The CDR3 bases are TGTGCCAGCAGCCTGGAGGGACAGGGAAATGAAAAACTGTTTTTT. Translation gives CASSLEGQGNEKLFF.

The chain recombines TRBV3-1 (or the pseudogene TRBV3-2) with TRBJ1-6; D unclear. The CDR3 is 14 residues long. Trimming stripped 4 bases from V and 3 bases from J, with 7 bases between. Germline lookup yields CDR1 LGHDT and CDR2 YNNKEL (reference sequence). CDR3 nucleotides: TGTGCCAGCAGCCCCTCCGTCTATAATTCACCCCTCCACTTT. This gives the protein CASSPSVYNSPLHF.

This chain links TRBV5-1 with TRBJ1-1; 8 nucleotides match TRBD1. CDR3 length equals 15 residues. Germline assignment: CDR1 SGHRS and CDR2 YFSETQ. The V gene end was trimmed by 4 bases and the J gene end by 6 bases; junction bases not matched to a gene: 11. CDR3 nucleotides: TGCGCCAGCAGCCCAGGGGGCGCAGGGGACGCTGAAGCTTTCTTT. This gives the protein CASSPGGAGDAEAFF.